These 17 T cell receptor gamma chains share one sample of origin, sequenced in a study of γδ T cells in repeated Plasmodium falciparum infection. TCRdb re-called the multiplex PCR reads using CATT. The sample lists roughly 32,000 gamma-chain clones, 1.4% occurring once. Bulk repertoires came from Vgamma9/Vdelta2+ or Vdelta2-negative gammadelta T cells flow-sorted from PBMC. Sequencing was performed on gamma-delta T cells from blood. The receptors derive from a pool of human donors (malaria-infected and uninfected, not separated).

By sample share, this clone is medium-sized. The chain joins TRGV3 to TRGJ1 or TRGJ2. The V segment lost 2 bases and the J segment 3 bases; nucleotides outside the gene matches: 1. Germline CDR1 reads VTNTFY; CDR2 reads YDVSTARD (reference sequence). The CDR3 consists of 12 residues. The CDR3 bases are TGTGCCACCTGGGACATTTATTATAAGAAACTCTTT. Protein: CATWDIYYKKLF.

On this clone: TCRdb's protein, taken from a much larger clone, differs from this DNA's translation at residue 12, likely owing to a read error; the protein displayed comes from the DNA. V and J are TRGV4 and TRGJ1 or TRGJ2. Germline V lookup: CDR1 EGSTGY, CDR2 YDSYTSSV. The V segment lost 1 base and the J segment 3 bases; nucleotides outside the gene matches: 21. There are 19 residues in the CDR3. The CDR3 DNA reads TGTGCCACCTGGGATGGACTAGAGTGGATGCACTATTCTTATTATAAGAAACTCTTT. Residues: CATWDGLEWMHYSYYKKLF.

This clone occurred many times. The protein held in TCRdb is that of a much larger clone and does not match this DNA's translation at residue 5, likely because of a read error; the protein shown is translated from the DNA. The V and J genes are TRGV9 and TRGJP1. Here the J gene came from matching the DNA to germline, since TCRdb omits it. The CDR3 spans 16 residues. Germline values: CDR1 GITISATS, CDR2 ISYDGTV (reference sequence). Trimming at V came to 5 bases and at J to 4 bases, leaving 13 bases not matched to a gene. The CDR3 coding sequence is TGTGCCTTGTGGGGGGTCCGGTATGGCACTGGTTGGTTCAAGATATTT. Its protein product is CALWGVRYGTGWFKIF.

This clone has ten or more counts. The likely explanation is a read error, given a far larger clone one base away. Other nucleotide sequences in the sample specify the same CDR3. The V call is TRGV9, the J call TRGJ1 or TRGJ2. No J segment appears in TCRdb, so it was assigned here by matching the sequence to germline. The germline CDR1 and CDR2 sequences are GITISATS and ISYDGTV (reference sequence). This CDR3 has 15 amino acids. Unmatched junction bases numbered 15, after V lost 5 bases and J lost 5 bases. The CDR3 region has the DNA TGTGCCTTGTGGGCAAGAGCTACAGGACATTATAAGAAACTCTTT. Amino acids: CALWARATGHYKKLF.

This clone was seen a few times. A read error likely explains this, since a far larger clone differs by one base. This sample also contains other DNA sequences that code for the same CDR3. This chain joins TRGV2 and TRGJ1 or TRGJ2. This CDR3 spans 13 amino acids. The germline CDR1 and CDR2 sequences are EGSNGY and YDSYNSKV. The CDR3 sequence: CATWDGTRGQLFF. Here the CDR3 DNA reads TGTGCCACCTGGGACGGGACCAGGGGTCAGTTGTTCTTT.

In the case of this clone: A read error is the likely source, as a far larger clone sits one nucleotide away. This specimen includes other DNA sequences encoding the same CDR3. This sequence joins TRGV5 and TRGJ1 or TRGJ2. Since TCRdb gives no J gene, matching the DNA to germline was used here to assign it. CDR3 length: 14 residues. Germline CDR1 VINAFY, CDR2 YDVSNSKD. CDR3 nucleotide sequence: TGCGCCACCTGGGACAGGCAGATGCCCTATAAGAAACTCTTT. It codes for CATWDRQMPYKKLF.

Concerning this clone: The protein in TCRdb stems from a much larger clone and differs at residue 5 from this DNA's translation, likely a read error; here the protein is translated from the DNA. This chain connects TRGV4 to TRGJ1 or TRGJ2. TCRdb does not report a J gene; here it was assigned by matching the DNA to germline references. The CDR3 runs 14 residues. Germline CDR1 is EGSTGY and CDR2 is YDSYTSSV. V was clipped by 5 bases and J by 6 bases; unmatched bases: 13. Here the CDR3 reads CATWGAPVGYKKLF. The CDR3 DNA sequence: TGTGCCACCTGGGGTGCCCCCGTAGGTTATAAGAAACTCTTT.

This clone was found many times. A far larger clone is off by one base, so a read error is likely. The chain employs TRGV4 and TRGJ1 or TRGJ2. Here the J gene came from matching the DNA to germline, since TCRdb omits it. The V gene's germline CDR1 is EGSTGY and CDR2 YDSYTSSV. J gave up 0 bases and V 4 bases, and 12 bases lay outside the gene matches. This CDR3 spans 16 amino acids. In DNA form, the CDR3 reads TGTGCCACCTGGGACGGGCCCGTTAAGAATTATTATAAGAAACTCTTT. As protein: CATWDGPVKNYYKKLF.

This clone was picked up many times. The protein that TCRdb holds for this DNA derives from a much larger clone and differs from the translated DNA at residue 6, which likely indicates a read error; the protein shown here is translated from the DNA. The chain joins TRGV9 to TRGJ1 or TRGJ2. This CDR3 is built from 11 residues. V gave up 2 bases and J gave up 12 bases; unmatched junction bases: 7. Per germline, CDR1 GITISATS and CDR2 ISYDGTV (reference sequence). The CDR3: CALWEGQGKLF. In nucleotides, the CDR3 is TGTGCCTTGTGGGAGGGGCAGGGGAAACTCTTT.

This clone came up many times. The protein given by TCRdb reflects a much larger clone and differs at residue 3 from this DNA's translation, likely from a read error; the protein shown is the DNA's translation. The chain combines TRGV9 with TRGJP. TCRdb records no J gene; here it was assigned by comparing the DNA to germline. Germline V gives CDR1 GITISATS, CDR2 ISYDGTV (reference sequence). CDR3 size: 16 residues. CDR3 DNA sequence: TGTGCCTCGTGGGAGGTGTTAGAGTTGGGCAAAAAAATCAAGGTATTT. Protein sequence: CASWEVLELGKKIKVF.

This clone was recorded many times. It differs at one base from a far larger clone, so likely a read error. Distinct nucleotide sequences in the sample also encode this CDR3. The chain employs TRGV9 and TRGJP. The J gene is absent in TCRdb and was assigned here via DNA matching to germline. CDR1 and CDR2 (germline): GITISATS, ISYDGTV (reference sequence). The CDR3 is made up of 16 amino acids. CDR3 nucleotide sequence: TGTGCCCTGTGGGAGACTCAAGAGTTGGGCAAAAAAATCAAGGTATTT. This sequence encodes CALWETQELGKKIKVF.

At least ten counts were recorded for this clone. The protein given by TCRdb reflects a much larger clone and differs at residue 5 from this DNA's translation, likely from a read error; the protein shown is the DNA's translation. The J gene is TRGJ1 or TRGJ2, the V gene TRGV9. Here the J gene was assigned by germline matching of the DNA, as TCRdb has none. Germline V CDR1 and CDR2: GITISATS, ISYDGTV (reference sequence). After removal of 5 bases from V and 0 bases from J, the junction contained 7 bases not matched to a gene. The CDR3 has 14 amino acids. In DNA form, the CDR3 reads TGTGCCTTGTGGGGGGACGAGAATTATTATAAGAAACTCTTT. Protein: CALWGDENYYKKLF.

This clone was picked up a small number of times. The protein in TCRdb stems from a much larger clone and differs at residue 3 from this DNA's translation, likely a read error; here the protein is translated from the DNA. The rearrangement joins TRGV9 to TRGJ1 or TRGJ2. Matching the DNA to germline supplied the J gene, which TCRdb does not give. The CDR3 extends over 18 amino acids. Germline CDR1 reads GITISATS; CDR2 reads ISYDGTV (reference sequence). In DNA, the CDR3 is TGTGCCTCGTGGGAGGGCCACCCGGGTCCCATACGCTACCTAAAGAAACTCTTT. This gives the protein CASWEGHPGPIRYLKKLF.

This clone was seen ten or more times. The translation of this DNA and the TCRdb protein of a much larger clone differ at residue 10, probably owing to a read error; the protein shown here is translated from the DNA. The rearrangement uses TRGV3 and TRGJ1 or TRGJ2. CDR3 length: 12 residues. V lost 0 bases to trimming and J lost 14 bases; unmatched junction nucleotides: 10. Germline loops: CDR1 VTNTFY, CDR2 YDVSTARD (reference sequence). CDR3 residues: CATWDRPNEELF. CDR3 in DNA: TGTGCCACCTGGGACAGGCCCAATGAGGAACTCTTT.

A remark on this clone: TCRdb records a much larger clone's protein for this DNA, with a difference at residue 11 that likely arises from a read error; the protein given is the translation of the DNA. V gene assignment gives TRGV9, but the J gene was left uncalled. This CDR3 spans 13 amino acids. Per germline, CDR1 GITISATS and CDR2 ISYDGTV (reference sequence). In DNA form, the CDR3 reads TGTGCCTTGTGGGAGGTCGGGAATTATAAGAACCTCTTT. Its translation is CALWEVGNYKNLF.

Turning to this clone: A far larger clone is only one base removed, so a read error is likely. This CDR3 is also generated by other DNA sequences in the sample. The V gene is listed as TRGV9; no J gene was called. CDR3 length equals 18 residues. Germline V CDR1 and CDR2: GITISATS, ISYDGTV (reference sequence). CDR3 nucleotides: TGTGCCTTGTGGGAGGTGGAGATGAGAGAGTTGGGCAAAAAAATCAAGGTATTC. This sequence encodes CALWEVEMRELGKKIKVF.

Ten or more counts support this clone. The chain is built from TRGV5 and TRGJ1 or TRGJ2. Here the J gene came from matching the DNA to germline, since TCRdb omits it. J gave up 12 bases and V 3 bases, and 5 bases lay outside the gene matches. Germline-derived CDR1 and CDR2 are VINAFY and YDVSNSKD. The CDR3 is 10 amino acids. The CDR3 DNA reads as TGTGCCACCTGGGACCCGGGGAAACTCTTT. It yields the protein CATWDPGKLF.